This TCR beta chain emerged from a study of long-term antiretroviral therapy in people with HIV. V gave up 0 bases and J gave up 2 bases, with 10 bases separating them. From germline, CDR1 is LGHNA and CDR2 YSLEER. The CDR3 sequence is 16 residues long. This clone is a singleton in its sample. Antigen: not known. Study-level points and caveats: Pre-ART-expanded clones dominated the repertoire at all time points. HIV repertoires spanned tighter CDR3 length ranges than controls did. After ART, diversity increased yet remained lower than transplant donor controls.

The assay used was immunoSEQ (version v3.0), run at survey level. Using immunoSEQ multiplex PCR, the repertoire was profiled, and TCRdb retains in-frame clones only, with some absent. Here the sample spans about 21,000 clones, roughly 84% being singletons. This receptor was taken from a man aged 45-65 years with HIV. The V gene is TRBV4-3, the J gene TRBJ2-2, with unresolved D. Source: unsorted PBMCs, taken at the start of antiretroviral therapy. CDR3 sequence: CASSQEDEDNTGELFF. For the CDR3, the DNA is TGCGCCAGCAGCCAAGAGGATGAGGACAACACCGGGGAGCTGTTTTTT.